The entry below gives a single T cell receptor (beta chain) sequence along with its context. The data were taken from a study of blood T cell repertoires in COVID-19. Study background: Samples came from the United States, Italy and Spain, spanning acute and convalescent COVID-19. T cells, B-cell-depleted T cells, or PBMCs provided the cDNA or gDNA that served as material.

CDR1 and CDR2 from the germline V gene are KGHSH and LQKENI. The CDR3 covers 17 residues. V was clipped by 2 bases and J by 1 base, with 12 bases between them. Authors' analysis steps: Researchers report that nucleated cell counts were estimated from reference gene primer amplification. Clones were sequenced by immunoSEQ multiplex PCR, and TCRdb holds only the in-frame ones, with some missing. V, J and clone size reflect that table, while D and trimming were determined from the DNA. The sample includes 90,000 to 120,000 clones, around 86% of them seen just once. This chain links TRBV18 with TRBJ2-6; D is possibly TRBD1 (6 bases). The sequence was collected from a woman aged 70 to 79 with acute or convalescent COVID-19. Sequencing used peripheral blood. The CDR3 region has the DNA TGTGCCAGCTCACCATTCCCTGGACAGTCTGGGGCCAACGTCCTGACTTTC. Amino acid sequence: CASSPFPGQSGANVLTF.